The clone carrying this TCR beta chain was observed a handful of times. CDR3 length: 12 amino acids. Trimming pared 6 bases from V and 4 bases from J, leaving 9 bases between. Germline CDR1 reads MRHNA; CDR2 reads SNTAGT. What the recovered Cohort 3 donors had was two negative PCRs, clearance, or symptom resolution. This sample is part of a study of blood T cell repertoires in COVID-19. Study-level background: COVID-19 samples collected from the United States, Italy and Spain covered acute and convalescent phases. T cells, B-cell-depleted T cells, or PBMCs provided the cDNA or gDNA that served as material.

Per the authors' pipeline: The assay estimated nucleated cells by amplifying reference gene primers. The repertoire was sequenced with immunoSEQ multiplex PCR; TCRdb's copy has only in-frame clones and lacks some. V, J and clone size reflect that table, while D and trimming were determined from the DNA. The sample includes more than 250,000 clones, roughly 85% of them seen just once. The receptor was derived from a woman in her forties who had recovered from COVID-19. The rearrangement joins TRBV6-4 to TRBJ1-2; tentative D call: TRBD1 (5 bases). Material: PBMCs or T cells enriched from blood (not recorded which). For the CDR3, the DNA is TGTGCCAGCAGCCGACAGCGCTATGGCTACACCTTC. This gives the protein CASSRQRYGYTF.